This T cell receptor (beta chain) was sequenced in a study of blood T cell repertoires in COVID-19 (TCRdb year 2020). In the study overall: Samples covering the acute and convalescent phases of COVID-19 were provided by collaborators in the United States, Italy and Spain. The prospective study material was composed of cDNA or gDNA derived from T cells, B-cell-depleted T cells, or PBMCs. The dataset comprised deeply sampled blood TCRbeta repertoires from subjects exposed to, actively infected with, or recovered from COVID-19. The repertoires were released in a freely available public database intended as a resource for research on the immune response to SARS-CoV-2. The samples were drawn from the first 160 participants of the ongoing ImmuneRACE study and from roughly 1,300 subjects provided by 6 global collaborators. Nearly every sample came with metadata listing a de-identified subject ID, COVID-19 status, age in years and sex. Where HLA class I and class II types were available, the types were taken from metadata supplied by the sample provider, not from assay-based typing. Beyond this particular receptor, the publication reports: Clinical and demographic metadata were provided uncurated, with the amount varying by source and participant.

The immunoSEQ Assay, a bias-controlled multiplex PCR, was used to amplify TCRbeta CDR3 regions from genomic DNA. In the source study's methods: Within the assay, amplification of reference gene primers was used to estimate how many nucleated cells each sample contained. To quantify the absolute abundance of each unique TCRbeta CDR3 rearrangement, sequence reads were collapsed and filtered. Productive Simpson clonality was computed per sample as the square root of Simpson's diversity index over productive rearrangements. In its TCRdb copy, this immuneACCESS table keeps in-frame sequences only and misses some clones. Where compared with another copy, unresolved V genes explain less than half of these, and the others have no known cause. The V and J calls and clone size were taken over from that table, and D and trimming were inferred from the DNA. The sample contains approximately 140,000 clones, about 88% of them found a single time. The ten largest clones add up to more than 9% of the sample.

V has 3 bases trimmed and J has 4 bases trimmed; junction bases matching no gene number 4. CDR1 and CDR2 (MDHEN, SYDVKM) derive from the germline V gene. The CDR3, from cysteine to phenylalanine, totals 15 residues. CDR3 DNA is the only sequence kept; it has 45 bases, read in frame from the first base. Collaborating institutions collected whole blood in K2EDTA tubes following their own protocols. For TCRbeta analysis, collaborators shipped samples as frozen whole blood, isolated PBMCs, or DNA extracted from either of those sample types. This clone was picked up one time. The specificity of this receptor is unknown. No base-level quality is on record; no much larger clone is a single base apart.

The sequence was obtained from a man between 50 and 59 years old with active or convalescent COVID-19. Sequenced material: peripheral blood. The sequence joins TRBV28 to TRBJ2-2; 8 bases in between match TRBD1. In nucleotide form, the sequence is TGTGCCAGCAGTTTCGGACAGGGTAGCACCGGGGAGCTGTTTTTT. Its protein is CASSFGQGSTGELFF.